This T cell receptor beta chain stems from a study of T cell changes during pregnancy in multiple sclerosis. TCRdb keeps only in-frame clones here, not all; method: immunoSEQ multiplex PCR. The profile shows 45,000 to 55,000 clones, about 92% of them singletons. There are 11 residues in the CDR3. Trimming cost V 7 bases and J 7 bases, with 10 bases left between them. Germline-derived CDR1 and CDR2 are MNHEY and SVGAGI. This clone showed up just a few times. This receptor was identified in a female donor in good health, enrolled as a control in a pregnancy study. The V and J genes are TRBV6-5 and TRBJ1-1, with D hard to call. This sample comprised CD4+ T cells from peripheral blood mononuclear cells, obtained after pregnancy. The CDR3 spells CASTHGVEAFF. In DNA form, the CDR3 reads TGTGCCAGCACCCACGGGGTTGAAGCTTTCTTT.